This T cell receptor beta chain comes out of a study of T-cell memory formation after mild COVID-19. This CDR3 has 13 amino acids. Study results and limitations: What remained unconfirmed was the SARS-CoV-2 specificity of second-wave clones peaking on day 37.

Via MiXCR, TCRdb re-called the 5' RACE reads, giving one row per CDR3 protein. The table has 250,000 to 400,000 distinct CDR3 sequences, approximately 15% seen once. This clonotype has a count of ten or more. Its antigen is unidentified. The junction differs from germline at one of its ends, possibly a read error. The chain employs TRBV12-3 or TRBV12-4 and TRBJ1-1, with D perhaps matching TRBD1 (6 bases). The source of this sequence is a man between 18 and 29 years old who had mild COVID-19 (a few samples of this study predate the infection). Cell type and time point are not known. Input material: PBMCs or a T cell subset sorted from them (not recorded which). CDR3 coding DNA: TGCGCCAGCAGCCTAAAGGGGGGAACTGAAGCTTTCTTT. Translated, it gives CASSLKGGTEAFF.